These T cell receptor beta chains were read from a single sample in a study of T-cell reconstitution after alpha-beta-depleted transplantation in children. MiXCR, applied by TCRdb to the PCR reads, yields one record per CDR3 protein. The table lists about 980,000 distinct CDR3 sequences, roughly 29% of them singletons. Source: PBMCs, mostly from graft donor cells, taken 360 days after TCRalphabeta/CD19-depleted stem cell transplant. All receptors derive from a boy in the first two years of life who had a stem cell transplant for SCID, so the T cells may come from the graft donor. CDR3s include the opening cysteine and the closing phenylalanine or tryptophan.

V	J	CDR3
TRBV30	TRBJ2-7	CAWSVGYEQYF
TRBV7-9	TRBJ2-4	CASSFAGTGSAKNIQYF
TRBV20-1	TRBJ2-4	CSARDVVAGNIQYF
TRBV9	TRBJ1-6	CASSVDGISSYNSPLHF
TRBV6-1	TRBJ2-7	CASSRVSGTGNYEQYF
TRBV7-9	TRBJ2-7	CASSSLGARVSEQYF
TRBV7-3	TRBJ2-1	CASSPSLDRDEQFF
TRBV5-1	TRBJ2-5	CASSLVGTPKETQYF
TRBV5-1	TRBJ2-2	CASSLAGLAVWNTGELFF
TRBV21-1	TRBJ2-1	CASSKARAGIPYNEQFF
TRBV18	TRBJ2-4	CASSPLGQGMIAKNIQYF
TRBV15	TRBJ1-3	CATSRARYDRDSGNTIYF
TRBV2	TRBJ2-1	CASSEPGGGLSYNEQFF
TRBV29-1	TRBJ2-1	CSVVGGGDGNEQFF
TRBV12-3/TRBV12-4	TRBJ2-2	CASSPRRGGLDTGELFF
TRBV12-3/TRBV12-4	TRBJ1-2	CASSSRPVGYGYTF
TRBV27	TRBJ2-7	CASSLSVGQKNYEQYF
TRBV10-3	TRBJ2-5	CAISDGSGVGETQYF
TRBV20-1	TRBJ1-4	CSARWSATEKLFF
TRBV5-1	TRBJ1-5	CASSLGPRTGRGNQPQHF
TRBV25-1	TRBJ2-5	CASSDSVGGEKETQYF
TRBV5-1	TRBJ2-2	CASPTDRPNTGELFF
TRBV20-1	TRBJ2-3	CSARSFAGPKGSTQYF
TRBV20-1	TRBJ1-4	CSANAGAGEKLFF
TRBV7-3	TRBJ2-2	CASRRQGRTGELFF
TRBV5-1	TRBJ2-7	CASSPRSLYEQYF
TRBV7-6	TRBJ1-1	CASSSPTVNTEAFF
TRBV5-1	TRBJ2-2	CASSLQDYTGELFF
TRBV5-5	TRBJ1-6	CASSLDGTGVSPLHF
TRBV20-1	TRBJ1-6	CSAFSDRDNSPLHF
TRBV27	TRBJ1-2	CASSLSPGAPSGYTF
TRBV5-6	TRBJ1-2	CASSLPGGNYGYTF
TRBV7-9	TRBJ2-3	CASSAGGVMPTYTQYF
TRBV7-9	TRBJ2-2	CASSLDRPTGELFF
TRBV3-1	TRBJ2-5	CASSDGTGGIWETQYF
TRBV10-3	TRBJ2-1	CAISESGRDEQFF
TRBV5-6	TRBJ2-1	CASSLRPNRYNEQFF
TRBV27	TRBJ1-4	CASSPPGGTGEKLFF
TRBV20-1	TRBJ2-1	CSGRVYNEQFF
TRBV28	TRBJ1-3	CASSLQTRTGRDTIYF
TRBV7-2	TRBJ2-3	CASSLGWGSDTQYF
TRBV10-3	TRBJ1-1	CAIKRDRGLPENTEAFF
TRBV7-9	TRBJ2-2	CASRTGTGELFF
TRBV12-3/TRBV12-4	TRBJ2-7	CASSFWQGSYEQYF
TRBV12-3/TRBV12-4	TRBJ2-3	CASRLAGVTDTQYF
TRBV5-1	TRBJ1-4	CASSLWGVATNEKLFF
TRBV4-3	TRBJ2-3	CASSQDGAGGAGDTQYF
TRBV5-1	TRBJ1-1	CASSWGAGPTPFQAFF
TRBV15	TRBJ2-5	CATSREGGGERETQYF
TRBV12-3/TRBV12-4	TRBJ1-1	CASSFRQEAFF
TRBV18	TRBJ1-1	CASSPQGFTEAFF
TRBV27	TRBJ1-2	CASSHTGQGGNYGYTF
TRBV2	TRBJ1-6	CASSEQGRGSPLHF
TRBV12-3/TRBV12-4	TRBJ1-4	CASSWTGWDEKLFF